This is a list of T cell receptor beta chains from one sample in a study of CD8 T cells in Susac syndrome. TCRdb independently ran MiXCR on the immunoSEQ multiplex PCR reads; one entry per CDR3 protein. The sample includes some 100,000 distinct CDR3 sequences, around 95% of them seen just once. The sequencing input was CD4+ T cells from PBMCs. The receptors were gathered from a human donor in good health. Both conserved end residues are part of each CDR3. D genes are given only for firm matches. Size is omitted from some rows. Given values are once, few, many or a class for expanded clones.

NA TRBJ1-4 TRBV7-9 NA CASSPTAAGNEKLFF TGTGCCAGCAGCCCGACAGCGGCGGGAAATGAAAAACTGTTTTTT
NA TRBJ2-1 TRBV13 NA CASTSYRWGSYNEQFF TGTGCCAGCACCTCGTACCGCTGGGGCTCCTACAATGAGCAGTTCTTC
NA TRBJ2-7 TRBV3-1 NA CASSSGTYEQYF TGTGCCAGCAGCTCGGGTACCTACGAGCAGTACTTC
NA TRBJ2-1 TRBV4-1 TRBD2 CASSQDLGLAVDEQFF TGCGCCAGCAGCCAAGATCTGGGGCTAGCGGTCGATGAGCAGTTCTTC
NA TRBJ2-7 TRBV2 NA CASSEPGYSYEQYF TGTGCCAGCAGTGAACCAGGATACTCCTACGAGCAGTACTTC
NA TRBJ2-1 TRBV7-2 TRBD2 CASSSWASGGYNEQFF TGTGCCAGCAGCTCGTGGGCTAGCGGGGGCTACAATGAGCAGTTCTTC
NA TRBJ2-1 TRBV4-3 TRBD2 CASSPASATGLRNEQFF TGCGCCAGCAGCCCAGCCAGCGCCACGGGACTAAGGAATGAGCAGTTCTTC
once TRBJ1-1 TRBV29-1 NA CSVARGGSEAFF TGCAGCGTTGCTAGGGGGGGCTCTGAAGCTTTCTTT
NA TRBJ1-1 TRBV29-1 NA CSVAGQQNTEAFF TGCAGCGTAGCTGGACAGCAGAACACTGAAGCTTTCTTT
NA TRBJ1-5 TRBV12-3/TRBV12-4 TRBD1 CASSLWTGSTDQPQHF TGTGCCAGCAGTCTGTGGACAGGCTCGACTGATCAGCCCCAGCATTTT
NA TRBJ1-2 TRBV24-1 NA CATSDSGRSKGGYTF TGTGCCACCAGTGATTCTGGACGTTCAAAGGGTGGCTACACCTTC
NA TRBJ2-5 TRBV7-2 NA CASSPRTTGETQYF TGTGCCAGCAGCCCCAGAACTACAGGGGAGACCCAGTACTTC
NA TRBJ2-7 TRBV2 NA CASSEAGALYEQYF TGTGCCAGCAGTGAAGCAGGGGCCCTCTACGAGCAGTACTTC
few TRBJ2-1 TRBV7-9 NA CASSLGGSYNEQFF TGTGCCAGCAGTTTAGGGGGGAGCTACAATGAGCAGTTCTTC
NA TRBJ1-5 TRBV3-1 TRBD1 CASSQGTAQPQHF TGTGCCAGCAGCCAGGGGACAGCTCAGCCCCAGCATTTT
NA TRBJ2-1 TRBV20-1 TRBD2 CSANKPGGEQFF TGCAGTGCTAACAAACCGGGGGGTGAGCAGTTCTTC
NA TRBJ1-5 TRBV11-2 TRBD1 CASSTSGGNQPQHF TGTGCCAGCAGCACGTCAGGGGGAAATCAGCCCCAGCATTTT
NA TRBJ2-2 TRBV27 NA CASSIYTGELFF TGTGCCAGCAGTATTTACACCGGGGAGCTGTTTTTT
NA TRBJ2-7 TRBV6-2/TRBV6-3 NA CASSYSPGRGRYEQYF TGTGCCAGCAGTTACTCCCCGGGACGCGGACGCTACGAGCAGTACTTC
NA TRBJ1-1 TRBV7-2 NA CASSLSLGGTEAFF TGTGCCAGCAGCCTCAGTCTGGGGGGAACTGAAGCTTTCTTT
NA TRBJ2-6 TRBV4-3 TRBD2 CASAAGGFSGANVLTF TGCGCCAGCGCAGCGGGAGGGTTCTCTGGGGCCAACGTCCTGACTTTC
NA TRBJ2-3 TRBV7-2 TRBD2 CASSLVAGGQADTQYF TGTGCCAGCAGCTTAGTGGCGGGGGGGCAAGCAGATACGCAGTATTTT
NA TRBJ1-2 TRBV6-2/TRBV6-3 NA CASSPIVREPNYGYTF TGTGCCAGCAGCCCCATCGTTCGGGAGCCTAACTATGGCTACACCTTC
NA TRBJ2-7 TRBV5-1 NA CASSLDGGTTSTGTEQYF TGCGCCAGCAGCTTGGACGGGGGCACCACGTCTACTGGAACCGAGCAGTACTTC
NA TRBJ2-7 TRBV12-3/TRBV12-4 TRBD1 CASSPDRSHEQYF TGTGCCAGCAGTCCGGACAGGTCCCACGAGCAGTACTTC
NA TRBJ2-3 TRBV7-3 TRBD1 CASSKKGGLTDTQYF TGTGCCAGCAGCAAAAAAGGGGGCCTCACAGATACGCAGTATTTT
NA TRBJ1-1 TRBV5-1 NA CASSFGMNTEAFF TGCGCCAGCAGCTTTGGGATGAACACTGAAGCTTTCTTT
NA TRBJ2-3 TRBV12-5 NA CASASPGKAWSPDTQYF TGTGCTAGTGCTTCCCCGGGTAAAGCGTGGAGCCCAGATACGCAGTATTTT
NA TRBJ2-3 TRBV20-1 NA CSALLVDTQYF TGCAGTGCTTTACTAGTAGATACGCAGTATTTT
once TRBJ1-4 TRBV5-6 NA CASSRTREKLFF TGTGCCAGCAGTCGGACTAGGGAAAAACTGTTTTTT
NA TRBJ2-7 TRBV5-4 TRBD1 CASSSGQGYEQYF TGTGCCAGCAGTTCCGGACAGGGCTACGAGCAGTACTTC
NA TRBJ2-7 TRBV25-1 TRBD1 CASSPGGIFYEQYF TGTGCCAGCTCTCCAGGGGGCATTTTTTACGAGCAGTACTTC
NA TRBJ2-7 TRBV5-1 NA CASSSSGPPSYEQYF TGCGCCAGCAGCAGCTCCGGGCCCCCCTCCTACGAGCAGTACTTC
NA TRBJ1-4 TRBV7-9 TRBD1 CASSQIPPGQEKLFF TGTGCCAGCAGTCAAATTCCGCCGGGACAGGAAAAACTGTTTTTT
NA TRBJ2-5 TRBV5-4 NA CASRPVDSPEGETQYF TGTGCCAGCAGGCCTGTGGACAGCCCAGAGGGGGAGACCCAGTACTTC
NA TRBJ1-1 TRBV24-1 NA CATSARGGEAFF TGTGCCACCAGTGCCAGGGGTGGGGAAGCTTTCTTT
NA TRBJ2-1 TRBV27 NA CASNPWGQSKNEQFF TGTGCCAGCAACCCCTGGGGGCAGTCCAAAAATGAGCAGTTCTTC
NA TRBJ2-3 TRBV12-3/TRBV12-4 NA CASRRNTDTQYF TGTGCCAGCAGACGGAACACAGATACGCAGTATTTT
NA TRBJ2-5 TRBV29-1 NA CSAERGAAQETQYF TGCAGCGCCGAACGGGGGGCCGCCCAAGAGACCCAGTACTTC
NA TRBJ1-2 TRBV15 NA CATSRDRGFSGYTF TGTGCCACCAGCAGAGATCGGGGGTTTTCTGGCTACACCTTC
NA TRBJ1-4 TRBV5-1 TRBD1 CASSYTPTGATNEKLFF TGCGCCAGCAGCTACACACCGACAGGGGCGACTAATGAAAAACTGTTTTTT